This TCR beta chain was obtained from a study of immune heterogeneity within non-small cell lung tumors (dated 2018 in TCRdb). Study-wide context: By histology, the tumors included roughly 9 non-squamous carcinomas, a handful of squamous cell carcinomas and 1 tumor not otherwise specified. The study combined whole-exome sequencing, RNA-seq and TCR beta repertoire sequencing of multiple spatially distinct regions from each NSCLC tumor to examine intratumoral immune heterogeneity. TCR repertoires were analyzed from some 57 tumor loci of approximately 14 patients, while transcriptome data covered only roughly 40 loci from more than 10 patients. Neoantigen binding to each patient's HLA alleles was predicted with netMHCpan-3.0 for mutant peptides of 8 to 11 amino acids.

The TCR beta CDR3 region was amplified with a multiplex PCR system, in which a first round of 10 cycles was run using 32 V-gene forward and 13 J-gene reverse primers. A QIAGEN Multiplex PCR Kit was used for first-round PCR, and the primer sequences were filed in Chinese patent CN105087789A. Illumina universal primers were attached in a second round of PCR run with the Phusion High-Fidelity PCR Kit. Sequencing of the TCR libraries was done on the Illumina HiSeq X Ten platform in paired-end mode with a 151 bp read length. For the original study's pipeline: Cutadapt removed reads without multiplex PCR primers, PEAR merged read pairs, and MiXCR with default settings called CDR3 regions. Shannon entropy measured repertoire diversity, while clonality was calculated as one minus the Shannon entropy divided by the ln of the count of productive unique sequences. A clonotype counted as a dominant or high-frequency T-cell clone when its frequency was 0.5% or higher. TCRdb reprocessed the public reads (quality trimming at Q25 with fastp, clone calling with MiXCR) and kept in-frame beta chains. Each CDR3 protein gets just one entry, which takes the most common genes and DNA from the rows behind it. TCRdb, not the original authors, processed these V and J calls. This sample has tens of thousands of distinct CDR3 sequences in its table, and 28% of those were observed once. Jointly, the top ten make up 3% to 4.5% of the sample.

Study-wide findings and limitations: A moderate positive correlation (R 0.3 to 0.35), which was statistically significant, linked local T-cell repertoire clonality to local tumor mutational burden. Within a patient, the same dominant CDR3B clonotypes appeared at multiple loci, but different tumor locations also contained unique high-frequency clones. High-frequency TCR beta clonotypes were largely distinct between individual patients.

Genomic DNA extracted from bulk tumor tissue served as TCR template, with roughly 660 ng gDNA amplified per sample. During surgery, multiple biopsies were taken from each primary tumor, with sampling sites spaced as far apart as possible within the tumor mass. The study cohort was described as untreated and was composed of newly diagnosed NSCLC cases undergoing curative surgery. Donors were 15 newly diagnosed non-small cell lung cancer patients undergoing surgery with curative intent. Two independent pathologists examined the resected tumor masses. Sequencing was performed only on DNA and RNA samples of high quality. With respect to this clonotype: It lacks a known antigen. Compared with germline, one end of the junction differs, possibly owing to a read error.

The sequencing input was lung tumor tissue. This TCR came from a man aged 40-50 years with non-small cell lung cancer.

The DNA sequence is as follows: TGTGCCAGCAGTGGGAAGGGACTAGCGGGAGGGAGCCATGAGAAGTTCTTC. The translation is CASSGKGLAGGSHEKFF. The sequence links TRBV6-1 to TRBJ2-1, and TRBD2 aligns with 16 junction nucleotides. Counted from cysteine to phenylalanine, this CDR3 has 17 amino acids. The CDR3 DNA has 51 bases and is translated from base 1. CDR1 and CDR2 were assigned from the germline V gene as MNHNS and SASEGT.